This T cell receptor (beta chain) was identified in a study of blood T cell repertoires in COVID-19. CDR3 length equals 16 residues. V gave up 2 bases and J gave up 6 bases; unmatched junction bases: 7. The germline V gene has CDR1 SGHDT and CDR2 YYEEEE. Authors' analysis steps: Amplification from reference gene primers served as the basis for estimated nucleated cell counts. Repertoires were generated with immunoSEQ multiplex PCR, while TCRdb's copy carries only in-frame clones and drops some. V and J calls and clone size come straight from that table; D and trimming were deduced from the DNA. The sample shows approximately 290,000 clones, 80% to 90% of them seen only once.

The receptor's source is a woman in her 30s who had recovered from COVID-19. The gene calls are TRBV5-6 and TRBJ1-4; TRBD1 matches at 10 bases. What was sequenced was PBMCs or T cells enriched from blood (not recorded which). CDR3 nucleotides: TGTGCCAGCAGCTTCTTAGGCGGGACAGGGGATGAAAAACTGTTTTTT. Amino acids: CASSFLGGTGDEKLFF.